Listed here is a single T cell receptor (beta chain). The sample comes from a study of blood T cell repertoires in COVID-19. Study summary: Acute and convalescent COVID-19 samples came from the United States, Italy and Spain. Sample material is recorded as cDNA or gDNA derived from T cells, B-cell-depleted T cells, or PBMCs.

Per the study methods: The assay estimated nucleated cells by amplifying reference gene primers. Libraries were prepared by immunoSEQ multiplex PCR; TCRdb keeps only in-frame clonotypes and omits some of them. D and trimming were read from the DNA, whereas the V and J calls and clone size are those reported in that table. The sample lists 96,000 or so clones; 85% to 95% were seen once. The germline CDR1 and CDR2 sequences are PRHDT and FYEKMQ (reference sequence). V lost 2 bases, J lost 2 bases, and 9 bases lay in between. The CDR3 loop spans 14 amino acids. The chain couples TRBV13 to TRBJ1-2; no reliable D call. The sequence came from a man aged 60-69 years with acute or convalescent COVID-19. Sequenced sample: peripheral blood. CDR3 residues: CASSLRSVNYGYTF. The DNA for the CDR3 is TGTGCCAGCAGCTTACGTTCGGTAAACTATGGCTACACCTTC.